One and the same sample provided the 17 T cell receptor beta chains below, sequenced in a study of T cell responses to AZD1222 COVID-19 vaccine. Using immunoSEQ multiplex PCR, the repertoire was profiled, and TCRdb retains in-frame clones only, with some absent. The table records around 200,000 clones, around nine tenths of them present only once. Sequencing used peripheral blood, obtained 28 days after the second AZD1222 dose. These receptors came from an adult who received the AZD1222 COVID-19 vaccine.

CDR3 bases: TGCGCCAGCAGCTTGGCCGTGGGGGCACACATTCAGTACTTC. Encoded protein: CASSLAVGAHIQYF. The genes are TRBV5-1 and TRBJ2-4; D possibly corresponds to TRBD1 (6 bases). Deletions cut 0 bases from V and 8 bases from J, with 12 bases between. Germline V gene data show CDR1 as SGHRS and CDR2 as YFSETQ. The CDR3 has 14 amino acids. The complete variable domain, with remaining parts taken from reference TRBV5-1 and TRBJ2-4, reads KAGVTQTPRYLIKTRGQQVTLSCSPISGHRSVSWYQQTPGQGLQFLFEYFSETQRNKGNFPGRFSGRQFSNSRSEMNVSTLELGDSALYLCASSLAVGAHIQYFGAGTRLSVL.

CDR3 DNA sequence: TGTGCCAGCAGTGAATACACCAATGAGCAGTTCTTC. This translates into CASSEYTNEQFF. The V call is TRBV25-1, the J call TRBJ2-1, with no clear D. Per germline, CDR1 MGHDK and CDR2 SYGVNS. The V and J ends lost 0 bases and 6 bases respectively, with 3 bases between them. This CDR3 region has 12 residues. The full variable domain, completed using reference TRBV25-1 and TRBJ2-1, is EADIYQTPRYLVIGTGKKITLECSQTMGHDKMYWYQQDPGMELHLIHYSYGVNSTEKGDLSSESTVSRIRTEHFPLTLESARPSHTSQYLCASSEYTNEQFFGPGTRLTVL.

This chain uses TRBV20-1 with TRBJ2-7; the match to TRBD2 covers 7 bases. V was pared by 3 bases and J by 3 bases, with 11 bases of the junction left unmatched. This CDR3 has 15 amino acids. Germline lookup yields CDR1 DFQATT and CDR2 SNEGSKA (reference sequence). Here the CDR3 reads CSASNLRLAVYEQYF. As DNA, the CDR3 is TGCAGTGCTAGTAACCTACGACTAGCAGTCTACGAGCAGTACTTC.

The chain couples TRBV7-9 to TRBJ2-5, with 7 bases matching TRBD1. The CDR3 contains 14 residues. From germline, CDR1 is SEHNR and CDR2 FQNEAQ (reference sequence). J was trimmed by 3 bases and V by 5 bases; bases with no gene match: 6. The CDR3 bases are TGTGCCAGCAGCCAGGGACAGCCGGAAGAGACCCAGTACTTC. Translated, it gives CASSQGQPEETQYF.

This clone came up once. V gene TRBV28 combines with J gene TRBJ1-1, with unresolved D. The V and J ends lost 10 bases and 0 bases respectively, with 6 bases between them. This CDR3 is built from 11 residues. Per germline, CDR1 MDHEN and CDR2 SYDVKM. CDR3 loop: CAIRLNTEAFF. For the CDR3, the DNA is TGTGCCATTAGGCTGAACACTGAAGCTTTCTTT.

The chain has TRBV19 and TRBJ2-1, with no clear D. Germline CDR1 reads LNHDA; CDR2 reads SQIVND (reference sequence). The V end lost 2 bases, the J end lost 0 bases, and 17 bases lay between the germline ends. The CDR3 covers 18 residues. Here the CDR3 reads CASSIQQRVHSSYNEQFF. The CDR3 DNA reads as TGTGCCAGTAGTATACAACAAAGGGTACATAGCTCCTACAATGAGCAGTTCTTC.

The V call is TRBV30, the J call TRBJ2-3, with unresolved D. V lost 1 base and J 8 bases, leaving 10 bases between the germline ends. CDR1 and CDR2 from the germline V gene are GTSNPN and SVGIG (reference sequence). This CDR3 region has 12 residues. The CDR3 sequence is CAWSADVGTQYF. The CDR3 DNA follows: TGTGCCTGGAGTGCCGACGTGGGTACGCAGTATTTT.

The rearrangement uses TRBV25-1 and TRBJ1-4; D uncertain. V was trimmed by 5 bases and J by 4 bases, leaving 14 bases between them. Germline CDR1 is MGHDK and CDR2 is SYGVNS. This CDR3 has 15 residues. The CDR3 DNA follows: TGTGCCAGCAGTAGAATCGGGCAGTTTAATGAAAAACTGTTTTTT. The encoded protein is CASSRIGQFNEKLFF. Looking up the rest from reference TRBV25-1 and TRBJ1-4 gives the full variable domain: EADIYQTPRYLVIGTGKKITLECSQTMGHDKMYWYQQDPGMELHLIHYSYGVNSTEKGDLSSESTVSRIRTEHFPLTLESARPSHTSQYLCASSRIGQFNEKLFFGSGTQLSVL.

The chain uses TRBV24-1 and TRBJ1-5, with a possible D match to TRBD1 (5 bases). Germline assignment: CDR1 KGHDR and CDR2 SFDVKD. V lost 9 bases and J 11 bases, leaving 10 bases between the germline ends. This CDR3 has 10 amino acids. In DNA, the CDR3 is TGTGCCACCCGGGGGGGGGCCCAGCATTTT. Protein: CATRGGAQHF.

V usage is TRBV30 and J usage is TRBJ1-1; TRBD1 matches at 7 bases. Germline V gives CDR1 GTSNPN, CDR2 SVGIG (reference sequence). The CDR3 totals 12 residues. V was clipped by 4 bases and J by 7 bases; unmatched bases: 6. The CDR3 here is CAWNVGTVEAFF. The CDR3 bases are TGTGCCTGGAATGTCGGGACAGTTGAAGCTTTCTTT. Complete variable domain (other parts from reference TRBV30 and TRBJ1-1): SQTIHQWPATLVQPVGSPLSLECTVEGTSNPNLYWYRQAAGRGLQLLFYSVGIGQISSEVPQNLSASRPQDRQFILSSKKLLLSDSGFYLCAWNVGTVEAFFGQGTRLTVV.

Here the CDR3 DNA reads TGTGCCAGCAGCTTAGCTGGGAGCATCCACGAGCAGTACTTC. Protein product: CASSLAGSIHEQYF. This chain links TRBV7-2 with TRBJ2-7, with D tentatively TRBD2 (5 bases). V gave up 0 bases and J gave up 5 bases, with 11 bases separating them. The germline gives CDR1 SGHTA, CDR2 FQGNSA. CDR3 length equals 14 residues.

This clone is a singleton in its sample. This chain joins TRBV5-5 and TRBJ1-6; 8 bases fit TRBD1. The germline V gene has CDR1 SGHKS and CDR2 YYEKEE (reference sequence). V lost 3 bases to trimming and J lost 9 bases; unmatched junction nucleotides: 8. The CDR3 totals 15 residues. CDR3 coding DNA: TGTGCCAGCAGCTCGGGACAGGCGACTGTTTCACCCCTCCACTTT. Translation: CASSSGQATVSPLHF.

The chain uses TRBV30 and TRBJ1-2; D not certain. This CDR3 contains 12 residues. Trimming took off 2 bases at V and 7 bases at J, with 11 bases between the two ends. Germline loops: CDR1 GTSNPN, CDR2 SVGIG (reference sequence). CDR3 in amino acids: CAWSSLGIGYTF. The CDR3 DNA is TGTGCCTGGAGTTCCTTAGGAATTGGCTACACCTTC.

This chain links TRBV7-2 with TRBJ2-7; 8 bases are a match to TRBD2. CDR3 length: 16 residues. J was trimmed by 7 bases and V by 3 bases; bases with no gene match: 14. Germline V gives CDR1 SGHTA, CDR2 FQGNSA. The CDR3 here is CASSFRSGGTPREQYF. The CDR3 region has the DNA TGTGCCAGCAGCTTTCGAAGCGGGGGAACCCCTCGGGAGCAGTACTTC.

This sequence joins TRBV10-2 and TRBJ2-7; 7 bases line up with TRBD2. The germline gives CDR1 WSHSY, CDR2 SAAADI. V trimming: 5 bases; J trimming: 7 bases; junction bases outside the gene matches: 11. The CDR3 is made up of 14 amino acids. The CDR3 DNA is TGCGCCAGCAGTATACTAGCGTCTCCGGGAGAGCAGTACTTC. Amino acid sequence: CASSILASPGEQYF.

Details on this clone: This specimen includes other DNA sequences encoding the same CDR3. This rearrangement joins TRBV9 to TRBJ1-1; 7 positions agree with TRBD1. Trimming cost V 0 bases and J 5 bases; bases outside gene matches: 4. Germline V gives CDR1 SGDLS, CDR2 YYNGEE. The CDR3 has 14 amino acids. CDR3 loop: CASSVGTGGTEAFF. The CDR3 DNA sequence: TGTGCCAGCAGCGTAGGGACAGGCGGAACTGAAGCTTTCTTT.

The gene calls are TRBV28 and TRBJ1-1; D is uncertain. There are 11 residues in the CDR3. V shed 8 bases and J shed 4 bases, with 8 bases lying between them. CDR1 and CDR2 from the germline V gene are MDHEN and SYDVKM. The CDR3 DNA is TGTGCCAGCCGCGGTACCACTGAAGCTTTCTTT. Protein: CASRGTTEAFF.